Shown below are 27 T cell receptor beta chains from a single sample sequenced in a study of graft-versus-host responses after intestinal transplantation. This table comes from immunoSEQ multiplex PCR, and its TCRdb copy is limited to in-frame clones, with some not included. Here the sample spans just under 50,000 clones, around 85% being singletons. What these receptors recognize is not known. The sequences come from unstimulated CD4+ T cells sorted from spleen or lymph node cells, collected before transplant. All receptors come from a human donor who was the organ donor for an intestinal transplant.

This clone was counted only a few times. The gene calls are TRBV9 and TRBJ1-2; weak D call: TRBD1 (6 bases). V was trimmed by 4 bases and J by 7 bases, leaving 20 bases between them. The CDR3 is 15 amino acids. The V gene's germline CDR1 is SGDLS and CDR2 YYNGEE. The CDR3 DNA sequence: TGTGCCAGCAGCCCGTATATGGGGGGGCGCCGTGGCTACACCTTC. Amino acid sequence: CASSPYMGGRRGYTF.

This clone is a singleton in its sample. The rearrangement links TRBV12-5 to TRBJ2-7; possibly TRBD1 or TRBD2 for D (5 bases each). This CDR3 is 15 amino acids long. V lost 2 bases and J lost 2, with 13 bases in between. Per the germline V gene, CDR1 is LGHNT and CDR2 is FRNRAP. CDR3 sequence: CASGLYRGVAYEQYF. The DNA of the CDR3 is TGTGCTAGTGGTTTGTATAGAGGGGTTGCCTACGAGCAGTACTTC.

The chain uses TRBV7-9 and TRBJ2-7; TRBD2 aligns across 10 bases. The germline CDR1 and CDR2 sequences are SEHNR and FQNEAQ (reference sequence). CDR3 length: 14 amino acids. The J segment lost 6 bases and the V segment lost 2 bases, leaving 4 bases of the junction unmatched. The CDR3: CASSLSSGSGEQYF. CDR3 nucleotide sequence: TGTGCCAGCAGCTTATCTAGCGGGAGTGGCGAGCAGTACTTC.

This chain joins TRBV5-1 and TRBJ2-3; 13 positions agree with TRBD2. In germline, CDR1 is SGHRS, CDR2 YFSETQ. CDR3 length: 16 residues. With V trimmed by 4 bases and J by 2 bases, 4 bases remained unmatched. CDR3 in DNA: TGCGCCAGCAGCACGGGACTAGCGGGGTACACAGATACGCAGTATTTT. Translating gives CASSTGLAGYTDTQYF.

The chain joins TRBV7-9 to TRBJ1-6; D may be TRBD1 (6 bases). The CDR3 extends over 16 amino acids. The germline V and J ends were trimmed by 3 bases and 5 bases, with 14 bases remaining between them. CDR1 SEHNR and CDR2 FQNEAQ come from the germline V gene (reference sequence). CDR3 nucleotides: TGTGCCAGCAGCTTCGACGGGACAATCAATAATTCACCCCTCCACTTT. This gives the protein CASSFDGTINNSPLHF.

J is TRBJ2-1 and V is TRBV5-4; TRBD2 agrees at 7 bases. The CDR3 covers 16 residues. Germline V lookup: CDR1 SGHNT, CDR2 YYREEE (reference sequence). Germline trimming cut 6 bases from V and 7 bases from J; bases unmatched to any gene: 16. DNA of the CDR3: TGTGCCAGCAAGCCCGGGACTACTCCACTATCTAATGAGCAGTTCTTC. Encoded protein: CASKPGTTPLSNEQFF. The full variable domain, rest sourced from reference TRBV5-4 and TRBJ2-1, is ETGVTQSPTHLIKTRGQQVTLRCSSQSGHNTVSWYQQALGQGPQFIFQYYREEENGRGNFPPRFSGLQFPNYSSELNVNALELDDSALYLCASKPGTTPLSNEQFFGPGTRLTVL.

A note on this clone: At one boundary the junction diverges from the germline segment, which might be a read error. This chain joins TRBV9 and TRBJ2-5, with TRBD2 matching over 12 bases. CDR1 and CDR2 (germline): SGDLS, YYNGEE. The CDR3 is 16 amino acids. In nucleotides, the CDR3 is TGTGCCCGCAGCGTAGGTCCTAGCGGGGGGGAAAAGACCCAGTACTTC. This encodes CARSVGPSGGEKTQYF.

V gene TRBV19 combines with J gene TRBJ2-1, with D perhaps being TRBD1 or TRBD2 (5 bases each). The CDR3 loop spans 16 amino acids. Germline CDR1 is LNHDA and CDR2 is SQIVND (reference sequence). Trimming removed 6 bases at V and 0 bases at J, with 15 bases between. The CDR3 here is CASSAAPGRSYNEQFF. The CDR3 DNA reads as TGTGCCAGTAGCGCGGCCCCGGGACGCTCCTACAATGAGCAGTTCTTC. Based on the CDR3 plus reference TRBV19 and TRBJ2-1, the full variable domain is DGGITQSPKYLFRKEGQNVTLSCEQNLNHDAMYWYRQDPGQGLRLIYYSQIVNDFQKGDIAEGYSVSREKKESFPLTVTSAQKNPTAFYLCASSAAPGRSYNEQFFGPGTRLTVL.

The rearrangement links TRBV28 to TRBJ1-1, with 10 bases matching TRBD1. The CDR3 has 12 amino acids. Germline V gene sequence: CDR1 MDHEN, CDR2 SYDVKM. CDR3 protein: CVTGQGDTEAFF. The CDR3 nucleotides read TGTGTTACTGGACAGGGGGACACTGAAGCTTTCTTT.

The V gene is TRBV18, the J gene TRBJ2-7; the D gene could be TRBD1 or TRBD2 (5 bases each). Deletions cut 3 bases from V and 3 bases from J, with 12 bases between. Per germline, CDR1 KGHSH and CDR2 LQKENI. The CDR3 totals 14 residues. The DNA for the CDR3 is TGTGCCAGCTCACCCGGGACGGTAAACTACGAGCAGTACTTC. Its protein is CASSPGTVNYEQYF.

The chain uses TRBV6-6 and TRBJ1-2; D gene uncertain. Between the trimmed V and J ends, which lost 6 bases and 3 bases, there was a span of 14 bases. Germline CDR1 is MNHNY and CDR2 is SVGAGI (reference sequence). The length of the CDR3 is 14 residues. The CDR3 sequence: CASRVHRFYYGYTF. In DNA form, the CDR3 reads TGTGCCAGCAGGGTGCACCGATTTTACTATGGCTACACCTTC.

This clone came up once. The chain links TRBV19 to TRBJ2-7; D is undetermined. V was cut by 4 bases and J by 3 bases, with 13 bases left in between. CDR3 length: 14 amino acids. Germline CDR1 reads LNHDA; CDR2 reads SQIVND (reference sequence). The chain's CDR3 is CASSRASIGYEQYF. The CDR3 DNA is TGTGCCAGTAGTAGGGCTTCAATAGGCTACGAGCAGTACTTC.

The V call is TRBV29-1, the J call TRBJ2-5, with a tentative D call TRBD1 (5 bases). The V end was cut by 4 bases, the J end by 5 bases, with 14 bases between. In germline, CDR1 is SQVTM, CDR2 ANQGSEA. The CDR3 has 13 residues. CDR3 nucleotides: TGCAGCGTTGTTCTTCAGGGATACGAGACCCAGTACTTC. Protein product: CSVVLQGYETQYF.

The V gene is TRBV7-6, the J gene TRBJ2-1; D is perhaps TRBD2 (7 bases). Trimming took 0 bases from V and 4 from J, leaving 10 bases between them. This CDR3 contains 15 residues. Germline V gene sequence: CDR1 SGHVS, CDR2 FNYEAQ. CDR3 sequence (DNA): TGTGCCAGCAGCTTAGCGGGGGGGCTTTACAATGAGCAGTTCTTC. Translating it yields CASSLAGGLYNEQFF.

The V and J genes are TRBV7-9 and TRBJ1-4, with D uncertain. This CDR3 contains 13 residues. The V end lost 1 base, the J end lost 7 bases, and 7 bases lay between the germline ends. Germline CDR1 is SEHNR and CDR2 is FQNEAQ (reference sequence). The CDR3 here is CASSLGVTEKLFF. As DNA, the CDR3 is TGTGCCAGCAGCTTAGGCGTCACTGAAAAACTGTTTTTT. The entire variable domain, with the rest obtained from reference TRBV7-9 and TRBJ1-4, is as follows: DTGVSQNPRHKITKRGQNVTFRCDPISEHNRLYWYRQTLGQGPEFLTYFQNEAQLEKSRLLSDRFSAERPKGSFSTLEIQRTEQGDSAMYLCASSLGVTEKLFFGSGTQLSVL.

This clone was seen a handful of times. The chain combines TRBV7-9 with TRBJ1-1, with D uncertain. V was clipped by 4 bases and J by 0 bases, with 9 bases between them. CDR3 length: 14 residues. CDR1 SEHNR and CDR2 FQNEAQ come from the germline V gene (reference sequence). The CDR3 protein is CASSSTVVNTEAFF. The CDR3 DNA sequence: TGTGCCAGCAGCTCCACAGTAGTGAACACTGAAGCTTTCTTT.

A single count supports this clone. V is TRBV4-3 and J is TRBJ2-5, with D perhaps matching TRBD1 (5 bases). CDR1 and CDR2 from the germline V gene are LGHNA and YSLEER. The V end lost 0 bases, the J end lost 0 bases, and 8 bases lay between the germline ends. CDR3 size: 15 residues. The CDR3 is CASSQDRVDQETQYF. In nucleotides, the CDR3 is TGCGCCAGCAGCCAAGACAGGGTGGACCAAGAGACCCAGTACTTC.

The V call is TRBV6-5, the J call TRBJ1-1, with TRBD1 identical over 10 bases. With V trimmed by 2 bases and J by 7 bases, 4 bases remained unmatched. Germline assignment: CDR1 MNHEY and CDR2 SVGAGI. This CDR3 is 14 amino acids long. The CDR3 DNA sequence: TGTGCCAGCAGTTACCGGGACAGGGGCCTTGAAGCTTTCTTT. This sequence encodes CASSYRDRGLEAFF.

J is TRBJ1-3 and V is TRBV18; weak D call: TRBD1 (5 bases). The CDR3 has 15 amino acids. Germline CDR1 KGHSH, CDR2 LQKENI. V was pared by 6 bases and J by 0 bases, with 12 bases between. CDR3 bases: TGTGCCAGCTCCCCGGGACCGATCTCTGGAAACACCATATATTTT. It specifies CASSPGPISGNTIYF. Full variable domain (rest looked up from reference TRBV18 and TRBJ1-3): NAGVMQNPRHLVRRRGQEARLRCSPMKGHSHVYWYRQLPEEGLKFMVYLQKENIIDESGMPKERFSAEFPKEGPSILRIQQVVRGDSAAYFCASSPGPISGNTIYFGEGSWLTVV.

The chain carries TRBV27 and TRBJ1-2, with unresolved D. V was clipped by 4 bases and J by 2 bases, with 14 bases between them. The CDR3 is made up of 15 amino acids. Germline V gene lookup returns CDR1 MNHEY and CDR2 SMNVEV (reference sequence). The CDR3 region is CASSSISDVNYGYTF. CDR3 DNA: TGTGCCAGCAGTTCCATCTCGGACGTGAACTATGGCTACACCTTC.

This clone was picked up one time. The chain joins TRBV6-4 to TRBJ1-5; D unclear. Germline assignment: CDR1 MRHNA and CDR2 SNTAGT. V gave up 0 bases and J gave up 2 bases, with 8 bases separating them. This CDR3 is built from 15 residues. CDR3 sequence: CASSDSMWGNQPQHF. CDR3 nucleotide sequence: TGTGCCAGCAGTGACTCGATGTGGGGCAATCAGCCCCAGCATTTT.

The gene calls are TRBV6-5 and TRBJ1-3; unclear D gene. Per the germline V gene, CDR1 is MNHEY and CDR2 is SVGAGI. Trimming took 7 bases from V and 0 from J, leaving 13 bases between them. The CDR3 spans 15 residues. The CDR3 here is CASTPPGPSGNTIYF. CDR3 bases: TGTGCCAGCACTCCTCCCGGCCCCTCTGGAAACACCATATATTTT.

CDR3 coding DNA: TGTGCCAGCAATAAAGGGGACAGGGGGCACTATGGCTACACCTTC. Translation: CASNKGDRGHYGYTF. The chain recombines TRBV6-5 with TRBJ1-2; TRBD1 matches at 12 bases. Trimming cost V 7 bases and J 3 bases; bases outside gene matches: 6. Germline V CDR1 and CDR2: MNHEY, SVGAGI. The CDR3 covers 15 residues.

The rearrangement uses TRBV27 and TRBJ1-2, with unresolved D. Germline V gene sequence: CDR1 MNHEY, CDR2 SMNVEV (reference sequence). The CDR3 is 15 amino acids. V was shortened by 5 bases and J by 4 bases, with 17 bases between the two germline ends. The DNA for the CDR3 is TGTGCCAGCAGTCCAATGCCCGAGGGAGCCTATGGCTACACCTTC. Translation: CASSPMPEGAYGYTF.

This clone has a handful of counts. V is TRBV27 and J is TRBJ2-7; TRBD1 aligns across 9 bases. The CDR3 loop spans 14 amino acids. Germline V CDR1 and CDR2: MNHEY, SMNVEV (reference sequence). Germline trimming cut 1 base from V and 6 bases from J; bases unmatched to any gene: 4. This CDR3 reads CASSLWLGQGEQYF. The CDR3 region has the DNA TGTGCCAGCAGTTTATGGCTGGGACAGGGCGAGCAGTACTTC.

V is TRBV12-5 and J is TRBJ2-7, with D perhaps matching TRBD1 (5 bases). Trimming pared 1 base from V and 3 bases from J, leaving 10 bases between. The CDR3 consists of 14 residues. Per germline, CDR1 LGHNT and CDR2 FRNRAP. CDR3 loop: CASGLEGRVYEQYF. The CDR3 DNA reads as TGTGCTAGTGGTTTGGAGGGGCGCGTCTACGAGCAGTACTTC.

The chain uses TRBV5-1 and TRBJ2-5, with TRBD2 identical over 8 bases. Per germline, CDR1 SGHRS and CDR2 YFSETQ. This CDR3 contains 14 residues. V was pared by 0 bases and J by 3 bases, with 1 base of the junction left unmatched. The CDR3 region is CASSLEAGEETQYF. CDR3 DNA sequence: TGCGCCAGCAGCTTGGAAGCGGGAGAAGAGACCCAGTACTTC. Full variable domain (remainder filled in from reference TRBV5-1 and TRBJ2-5): KAGVTQTPRYLIKTRGQQVTLSCSPISGHRSVSWYQQTPGQGLQFLFEYFSETQRNKGNFPGRFSGRQFSNSRSEMNVSTLELGDSALYLCASSLEAGEETQYFGPGTRLLVL.